The 28 T cell receptor beta chains below come from one sample, sequenced in a study of blood T cells in healthy people across ages (dated by TCRdb to 2014 to 2015). The library was built by means of 5' RACE. These reads were obtained on an Illumina HiSeq 2500. The second PCR ran for roughly 7 to 11 cycles and used a J-beta primer mix along with a sample-barcoded 5' primer. In-frame beta chains were kept once TCRdb had trimmed the public reads at Q25 with fastp and called clones with MiXCR. Every distinct CDR3 protein forms one entry, paired with its most common genes and DNA. This sample lists 1,500,000 or so distinct CDR3 sequences; around 55% were detected once. The ten largest clones capture 6.5% to 8% of the sample. Input material: blood. Receptors originate from a man aged 18 to 29 in good health.

The V call is TRBV29-1, the J call TRBJ1-1; no definite D call. V lost 4 bases and J 0 bases, leaving 9 bases between the germline ends. This CDR3 is 13 amino acids long. CDR1 SQVTM and CDR2 ANQGSEA come from the germline V gene. The CDR3 bases are TGCAGCGTTGGTATAGACTTGAACACTGAAGCTTTCTTT. Translation gives CSVGIDLNTEAFF.

This chain connects TRBV13 to TRBJ2-5; D gene unclear. CDR1 PRHDT and CDR2 FYEKMQ come from the germline V gene (reference sequence). Between the trimmed V and J ends, which lost 8 bases and 2 bases, there was a span of 9 bases. CDR3 length: 12 residues. The DNA of the CDR3 is TGTGCCAGCTCTGCAGAACAAGAGACCCAGTACTTC. Amino acid sequence: CASSAEQETQYF.

This chain connects TRBV7-9 to TRBJ2-1; D possibly corresponds to TRBD2 (5 bases). Trimming left V 2 bases short and J 0 bases short, with 11 bases between. The CDR3 loop spans 16 amino acids. Germline values: CDR1 SEHNR, CDR2 FQNEAQ (reference sequence). The CDR3 loop is CASSLSEASSYNEQFF. DNA for the CDR3: TGTGCCAGCAGCTTATCGGAGGCGAGCTCCTACAATGAGCAGTTCTTC.

This rearrangement joins TRBV20-1 to TRBJ1-1; D perhaps matches TRBD1 (6 bases). The CDR3 totals 13 residues. Trimming took 0 bases from V and 3 from J, leaving 8 bases between them. Germline lookup yields CDR1 DFQATT and CDR2 SNEGSKA (reference sequence). The DNA of the CDR3 is TGCAGTGCTAGAGAGTCAGGGGACACTGAAGCTTTCTTT. The encoded protein is CSARESGDTEAFF.

This clonotype came up a few times. The rearrangement links TRBV12-3 or TRBV12-4 to TRBJ1-4; 7 bases fit TRBD1. This CDR3 comprises 15 residues. The V and J ends lost 9 bases and 4 bases, in that order; junction bases with no gene match: 11. CDR3 sequence reads: CASSPDRDGNEKLFF. The CDR3 DNA reads as TGTGCCAGTAGCCCCGACAGGGACGGTAATGAAAAACTGTTTTTT.

This chain links TRBV7-2 with TRBJ2-7; D not resolved. The germline V gene has CDR1 SGHTA and CDR2 FQGNSA. CDR3 length: 13 amino acids. The ends were cut back, 5 bases at V and 3 bases at J, with 11 bases in the middle. The CDR3 nucleotides read TGTGCCAGCAGCACTGGGGTGAACTACGAGCAGTACTTC. Translation: CASSTGVNYEQYF. Complete variable domain (other parts from reference TRBV7-2 and TRBJ2-7): GAGVSQSPSNKVTEKGKDVELRCDPISGHTALYWYRQSLGQGLEFLIYFQGNSAPDKSGLPSDRFSAERTGGSVSTLTIQRTQQEDSAVYLCASSTGVNYEQYFGPGTRLTVT.

The chain uses TRBV27 and TRBJ2-1; the match to TRBD1 covers 7 bases. The trim removed 5 bases at V and 6 bases at J, leaving 1 base unmatched. This CDR3 contains 12 residues. CDR1 and CDR2 (germline): MNHEY, SMNVEV (reference sequence). CDR3 nucleotides: TGTGCCAGCAGTGGACAGGCCAATGAGCAGTTCTTC. It codes for CASSGQANEQFF.

V usage is TRBV7-2 and J usage is TRBJ2-5, with 11 bases aligning to TRBD1. The CDR3 totals 15 residues. Germline V gene data show CDR1 as SGHTA and CDR2 as FQGNSA. Trimming took 6 bases from V and 2 from J; bases not matched to a gene: 5. The CDR3 nucleotides are TGTGCCAGCAGACGGACAGGGGGCACACAAGAGACCCAGTACTTC. Amino acid sequence: CASRRTGGTQETQYF.

This clonotype has more than one count but fewer than ten. This chain joins TRBV7-9 and TRBJ2-1; 8 bases map to TRBD2. Looked up from germline, CDR1 is SEHNR and CDR2 is FQNEAQ (reference sequence). V was clipped by 5 bases and J by 3 bases; unmatched bases: 9. The CDR3 loop spans 16 amino acids. The CDR3 DNA sequence: TGTGCCAGCAGCCCCCTCCCGCGGGAGGTCTACAATGAGCAGTTCTTC. It specifies CASSPLPREVYNEQFF.

This clonotype was seen once. A much bigger clone sits one base away, suggesting this may be a read error. The genes are TRBV27 and TRBJ2-7, with 7 bases that match TRBD1. Germline lookup yields CDR1 MNHEY and CDR2 SMNVEV (reference sequence). There are 14 residues in the CDR3. CDR3 region: CASSTRQGSHEQYF. The CDR3 DNA follows: TGTGCCAGCAGTACAAGACAGGGCTCCCACGAGCAGTACTTC.

The V gene is TRBV11-1, the J gene TRBJ1-6; D unclear. CDR1 and CDR2 (germline): SGHAT, FQDESV (reference sequence). The CDR3 runs 14 residues. V was clipped by 3 bases and J by 10 bases, with 13 bases between them. The CDR3 reads CASSFRPEASPLHF. As DNA, the CDR3 is TGTGCCAGCAGCTTCCGTCCTGAGGCGTCACCCCTCCACTTT.

The chain recombines TRBV27 with TRBJ1-1, with 10 bases lining up with TRBD1. The J segment lost 4 bases and the V segment lost 6 bases, leaving 5 bases of the junction unmatched. The CDR3 is 14 residues long. CDR1 is MNHEY and CDR2 is SMNVEV in the germline V gene (reference sequence). CDR3 bases: TGTGCCAGCAGGACAGGGGGCGTGATCACTGAAGCTTTCTTT. Protein: CASRTGGVITEAFF.

This clonotype was seen a few times. This chain uses TRBV6-1 with TRBJ1-1, with no clear D. The CDR3 loop spans 14 amino acids. Germline V gene sequence: CDR1 MNHNS, CDR2 SASEGT. V was pared by 4 bases and J by 10 bases, with 19 bases between. The CDR3 loop reads CASSAYPEYLGAFF. The CDR3 nucleotides are TGTGCCAGCAGTGCGTATCCTGAATATCTCGGAGCTTTCTTT.

There are a few counts of this clonotype. The rearrangement joins TRBV29-1 to TRBJ2-3; D ambiguous. The CDR3 spans 11 residues. Trimming removed 7 bases at V and 6 bases at J, with 11 bases between. Germline V gene data show CDR1 as SQVTM and CDR2 as ANQGSEA. CDR3 amino acids: CSAQVTDTQYF. As DNA, the CDR3 is TGCAGCGCCCAGGTAACCGATACGCAGTATTTT.

This clonotype has just a few counts. V gene TRBV3-1 combines with J gene TRBJ2-3; D tentatively reads TRBD1 or TRBD2 (6 bases each). The CDR3 sequence is 18 residues long. Trimming removed 0 bases at V and 1 base at J, with 17 bases between. The germline V gene has CDR1 LGHDT and CDR2 YNNKEL (reference sequence). CDR3 in amino acids: CASSQEFSGGYGTDTQYF. The CDR3 DNA is TGTGCCAGCAGCCAAGAATTTTCCGGGGGCTACGGCACAGATACGCAGTATTTT.

This chain joins TRBV2 and TRBJ2-5; D is uncertain. The J call may be in error: the DNA end matches TRBJ2-7 better. The CDR3 extends over 13 amino acids. In germline, CDR1 is SNHLY, CDR2 FYNNEI. The CDR3 DNA is TGTGCCAGCAGTAAGGCTGGTTACTACGAGCAGTACTTC. It yields the protein CASSKAGYYEQYF.

The V and J genes are TRBV29-1 and TRBJ1-2; TRBD1 matches at 8 bases. The CDR3 totals 13 residues. Per germline, CDR1 SQVTM and CDR2 ANQGSEA. V lost 6 bases, J lost 4 bases, and 7 bases stayed unmatched. This chain's CDR3 is CSVVTGDCYGYTF. CDR3 DNA sequence: TGCAGCGTCGTGACAGGGGACTGCTATGGCTACACCTTC.

The genes are TRBV7-9 and TRBJ2-4, with 7 bases identical to TRBD1. This CDR3 region has 15 residues. The ends lost 3 bases at V and 10 bases at J; junction bases unmatched: 12. Germline V lookup: CDR1 SEHNR, CDR2 FQNEAQ (reference sequence). The DNA for the CDR3 is TGTGCCAGCAGCTTGCCCCGGGACAGCGGAGGTATTCAGTACTTC. This codes for CASSLPRDSGGIQYF.

This clonotype appeared a few times. The genes are TRBV12-5 and TRBJ2-1, with 9 bases matching TRBD1. This CDR3 comprises 15 residues. Germline loops: CDR1 LGHNT, CDR2 FRNRAP. V shed 5 bases, J shed 4 bases, and the junction held 6 bases outside the gene matches. The CDR3: CASGAPDRGYNEQFF. The CDR3, as DNA: TGTGCTAGTGGTGCCCCGGACAGGGGTTACAATGAGCAGTTCTTC.

V gene TRBV6-5 combines with J gene TRBJ2-1; TRBD1 is a possible D gene (5 bases). This CDR3 region has 13 residues. Germline loops: CDR1 MNHEY, CDR2 SVGAGI. The V end lost 6 bases, the J end lost 10 bases, and 16 bases lay between the germline ends. As DNA, the CDR3 is TGTGCCAGCAGGAGGACGGCTTCAGGGGAGCAGTTCTTC. It encodes CASRRTASGEQFF.

This CDR3 is CASSHRAGANVLTF. DNA of the CDR3: TGTGCCAGCAGCCACCGGGCTGGGGCCAACGTCCTGACTTTC. V is TRBV3-1 and J is TRBJ2-6, with D uncertain. CDR3 length equals 14 residues. CDR1 and CDR2 from the germline V gene are LGHDT and YNNKEL (reference sequence). Trimming shortened V by 3 bases and J by 2 bases, and 5 bases separated the two germline ends.

In this sample, this clonotype turned up a few times. The V gene is TRBV10-3, the J gene TRBJ1-2, with TRBD1 as a possible D gene (5 bases). This CDR3 spans 13 amino acids. Germline V lookup: CDR1 ENHRY, CDR2 SYGVKD. Trimming took off 9 bases at V and 8 bases at J, with 19 bases between the two ends. CDR3 DNA: TGTGCCATTCTCGGGGGGGAGCTGGAAGGCTACACCTTC. It specifies CAILGGELEGYTF.

The chain is built from TRBV20-1 and TRBJ2-3, with TRBD2 identical over 8 bases. This CDR3 has 14 amino acids. Germline V gives CDR1 DFQATT, CDR2 SNEGSKA (reference sequence). The V and J ends lost 3 bases and 1 base, in that order; junction bases with no gene match: 3. The CDR3 protein is CSASPGGGTDTQYF. CDR3 in DNA: TGCAGTGCTAGTCCGGGAGGGGGCACAGATACGCAGTATTTT.

This clonotype was picked up one time. The chain couples TRBV29-1 to TRBJ1-5, with D perhaps matching TRBD1 (5 bases). V was trimmed by 4 bases and J by 2 bases, leaving 12 bases between them. Germline lookup yields CDR1 SQVTM and CDR2 ANQGSEA. The CDR3 covers 14 residues. DNA of the CDR3: TGCAGCGTTGGTCAGGGTACGGGCAATCAGCCCCAGCATTTT. Its translation: CSVGQGTGNQPQHF.

This clonotype was counted a few times. V and J are TRBV2 and TRBJ2-5; 7 nucleotides line up with TRBD1. The CDR3 totals 13 residues. The germline V gene encodes CDR1 SNHLY and CDR2 FYNNEI. V trimming: 7 bases; J trimming: 1 base; junction bases outside the gene matches: 3. In DNA form, the CDR3 reads TGTGCCAGCACCAGGGACAGCCAAGAGACCCAGTACTTC. It is translated as CASTRDSQETQYF. The whole variable domain, remainder taken from reference TRBV2 and TRBJ2-5, is EPEVTQTPSHQVTQMGQEVILRCVPISNHLYFYWYRQILGQKVEFLVSFYNNEISEKSEIFDDQFSVERPDGSNFTLKIRSTKLEDSAMYFCASTRDSQETQYFGPGTRLLVL.

This clonotype occurred a few times. The chain is built from TRBV5-1 and TRBJ2-7, with no clear D. Trimming removed 4 bases from V and 0 bases from J, with 14 bases in between. This CDR3 contains 15 residues. CDR1 is SGHRS and CDR2 is YFSETQ in the germline V gene. The CDR3 DNA follows: TGCGCCAGCAGCATTAGTACGGGCAGCTCCTACGAGCAGTACTTC. Protein product: CASSISTGSSYEQYF.

This clonotype has a count of ten or more. The chain joins TRBV6-2 or TRBV6-3 to TRBJ2-7; 10 nucleotides align to TRBD2. V lost 6 bases, J lost 0 bases, and 5 bases stayed unmatched. From germline, CDR1 is MNHEY and CDR2 SVGEGT. This CDR3 spans 15 amino acids. CDR3 bases: TGTGCCAGCAGCCACGGACTAGCGGCCTCCTACGAGCAGTACTTC. It specifies CASSHGLAASYEQYF.

Regarding this clonotype: One junction end disagrees with the germline gene, perhaps due to a read error. The chain has TRBV4-1 and TRBJ2-7; D remains unclear. Germline lookup yields CDR1 MGHRA and CDR2 YSYEKL. The CDR3 covers 13 residues. CDR3 nucleotides: TGCGCCAGCAGCCAAGCTGTCTCCTCCGAGCAGTACTTC. Encoded protein: CASSQAVSSEQYF.